This T cell receptor (beta chain) was observed in a study of blood T cell repertoires in COVID-19. Looking at the study overall: T cells, B-cell-depleted T cells, or PBMCs supplied cDNA or gDNA.

Worth noting for this clone: Different DNA sequences within this sample yield the same CDR3.

The method was immunoSEQ multiplex PCR; TCRdb's version includes in-frame clones alone and lacks a portion of them. The profile shows some 130,000 clones, around 82% of them singletons. The sequenced sample consisted of peripheral blood. The receptor comes from a human donor in a cohort sampled during active COVID-19.

In DNA, the CDR3 is TGTGCCAGTTCGATTTGGACAGGGGATCAGCCCCAGCATTTT. It yields the protein CASSIWTGDQPQHF. The J gene is TRBJ1-5, the V gene TRBV19, with 9 bases fitting TRBD1. CDR1 and CDR2 from the germline V gene are LNHDA and SQIVND (reference sequence). This CDR3 contains 14 residues. J gave up 5 bases and V 8 bases, and 7 bases lay outside the gene matches.